This is a list of T cell receptor beta chains from one sample in a study of cytomegalovirus exposure and HLA in healthy donors. Sequencing used immunoSEQ multiplex PCR; TCRdb keeps in-frame clones, though not all of them. The data show hundreds of thousands of clones, about 92% seen once. The sample taken for sequencing was PBMCs. These receptors came from a young woman in good health and CMV-seronegative. The CDR3 runs from the conserved cysteine through the conserved F or W. The D gene is left open where the match is weak. Rows may omit the clone size; those that give it use once, few, many or a size class.

TRBJ2-3 TRBD2 . TRBV5-6 TGTGCCAGCAGCTTGACTAGCGGGAACACAGATACGCAGTATTTT CASSLTSGNTDTQYF
TRBJ1-1 TRBD1 few TRBV7-8 TGTGCCAGCAGCCGTACTGTGGGACAGGCGAACACTGAAGCTTTCTTT CASSRTVGQANTEAFF
TRBJ2-1 . . TRBV11-2 TGTGCCAGCAGCTTAGATCTCGGACAGCTTCAAGAGCAGTTCTTC CASSLDLGQLQEQFF
TRBJ1-5 . . TRBV18 TGTGCCAGCTCATTATTGGACGGCAATCAGCCCCAGCATTTT CASSLLDGNQPQHF
TRBJ2-2 TRBD2 few TRBV19 TGTGCCAGTAGAAGTTCTAGCGGGAGACGAACCGGGGAGCTGTTTTTT CASRSSSGRRTGELFF
TRBJ2-1 TRBD2 . TRBV7-9 TGTGCCAGCAGCTTAGGAACGGAATGGGACTACAACAATGAGCAGTTCTTC CASSLGTEWDYNNEQFF
TRBJ2-3 . once TRBV7-6 TGTGCCAGCAGCTTAGCGGGTAGTAATACGCAGTATTTT CASSLAGSNTQYF
TRBJ2-3 . . TRBV29-1 TGCAGCGTTGAATCGGGCAGGGGCACAGATACGCAGTATTTT CSVESGRGTDTQYF
TRBJ2-7 . . TRBV27 TGTGCCAGCAGTTTATCAGGAGGCTACGAGCAGTACTTC CASSLSGGYEQYF
TRBJ2-7 . . TRBV7-9 TGTGCCAGCAGCTTAGCTATTTTGGGGGCAACCTACGAGCAGTACTTC CASSLAILGATYEQYF
TRBJ2-7 . . TRBV7-9 TGTGCCAGCACAGATATAGGCAGGGGTCTCTCCTACGAGCAGTACTTC CASTDIGRGLSYEQYF
TRBJ1-1 TRBD1 . TRBV6-1 TGTGCCATGTTAGGAGGGACAGGGACTGAAGCTTTCTTT CAMLGGTGTEAFF
TRBJ2-1 TRBD2 . TRBV5-6 TGTGCCAGCAGCTTGCCGGGAGGCCCCTACAATGAGCAGTTCTTC CASSLPGGPYNEQFF
TRBJ1-1 . few TRBV10-3 TGTGCCATCAGGGAACAGGGTCCGAACACTGAAGCTTTCTTT CAIREQGPNTEAFF
TRBJ1-5 . . TRBV28 TGTGCCAGCAGTTCCGCCGGTAGCAATCAGCCCCAGCATTTT CASSSAGSNQPQHF
TRBJ2-3 TRBD2 . TRBV2 TGTGCCAGCAGTACCCGGCGGGAGGGCCGAACAGATACGCAGTATTTT CASSTRREGRTDTQYF
TRBJ2-2 . . TRBV5-1 TGCGCCAGCAGCTTGACAGGCGTTAACACCGGGGAGCTGTTTTTT CASSLTGVNTGELFF
TRBJ1-2 TRBD1 once TRBV11-3 TGTGCCAGCAGCTTAGATCGGTGGACAGGGGGCGCAGGCTATGGCTACACCTTC CASSLDRWTGGAGYGYTF
TRBJ2-7 TRBD1 . TRBV7-9 TGTGCCAGCAGCGCGCCAGGGGGCTACGAGCAGTACTTC CASSAPGGYEQYF
TRBJ2-7 . . TRBV27 TGTGCCAGCAGTTCCGGGGCCTACGAGCAGTACTTC CASSSGAYEQYF